This TCR beta chain originates from a study of blood T cell repertoires in COVID-19. Study overall: From the United States, Italy and Spain came samples of acute and convalescent COVID-19. PBMCs, B-cell-depleted T cells, or T cells were the source of the cDNA or gDNA that made up the material.

Trimming shortened V by 5 bases and J by 7 bases, and 9 bases separated the two germline ends. This CDR3 has 13 residues. Original processing notes: From reference gene primer amplification, estimates of nucleated cell counts were derived. The protocol was immunoSEQ multiplex PCR, while the TCRdb copy is restricted to in-frame clones and leaves out a portion. The V and J calls and clone size were taken over from that table, and D and trimming were inferred from the DNA. There are about 84,000 clones in the sample; approximately 76% occur only once, and 7% lies in the top ten. The chain recombines TRBV12-3 or TRBV12-4 with TRBJ1-6; D is undetermined. The sequenced material came from peripheral blood. This TCR was recovered from a man in his 70s with acute or convalescent COVID-19. CDR3 amino acids: CASSNRRNSPLHF. CDR3 bases: TGTGCCAGCAGTAACAGACGAAATTCACCCCTCCACTTT.